This T cell receptor (beta chain) is drawn from a study of blood T cell repertoires in COVID-19. Sequenced by immunoSEQ multiplex PCR; TCRdb stores in-frame clones only, minus some. The table lists some 200,000 clones, about four fifths of them singletons. This clone appeared a few times. The junction had 6 bases not matched to a gene; V was cut back by 4 bases and J by 12 bases. The germline V gene encodes CDR1 MDHEN and CDR2 SYDVKM. This CDR3 region has 12 residues. This chain uses TRBV28 with TRBJ2-1; TRBD2 matches at 7 bases. What was sequenced was PBMCs or T cells enriched from blood (not recorded which). The sequence derives from a woman aged 45-65 years with acute COVID-19. The CDR3 DNA is TGTGCCAGCAGTTATCAGACTAGCCGGCAGTTCTTC. Its translation: CASSYQTSRQFF.